This T cell receptor beta chain was sequenced in a study of CD8+CD57+ T cells in acquired aplastic anemia. Study-wide background: DNA recovered from sorted CD4+ and CD8+ cells had a mean of around 3.2 ug.

A remark on this clonotype: One end of the junction varies from germline; a read error may be responsible.

Sequencing involved patients with CD8+CD57+ cell expansion previously shown by flow cytometry. Germline V gene lookup returns CDR1 SGHTA and CDR2 FQGTGA. CDR3 length: 14 residues. The template for TCR beta VDJ and CDR3 sequence profiling was genomic DNA. TCRdb reprocessed the reads with MiXCR, giving one entry per CDR3 protein. The sample includes approximately 260,000 distinct CDR3 sequences, roughly 82% seen only once; the top ten take roughly 42%. This chain links TRBV7-3 with TRBJ2-5; no definite D call. Material for sequencing was sorted CD4+, CD8+, or CD8+CD57+ T cells (not recorded which) from PBMCs. The clonotype was recovered from a human donor with aplastic anemia. CDR3 bases: TGTGCCAGCAGCATGGGCCCCTTACGCGAGCAGTACTTCTTC. Protein product: CASSMGPLREQYFF.